What follows are 11 T cell receptor beta chains derived from one specimen sequenced in a study of shared clonotypes between healthy human individuals. Profiling relied on immunoSEQ multiplex PCR, and the TCRdb table lists in-frame clones only, not all of them. Of around 2,100,000 clones listed, about 95% are singletons. Terminally differentiated effector memory CD45RA+ cells were left out of the naive CD8 fraction, which was CD45RO-negative and positively selected for CCR7. Material for sequencing was naive CD8+ T cells sorted from blood. The receptors were sampled from a man between 18 and 35 years old in good health.

This chain links TRBV27 with TRBJ2-1; possibly TRBD1 or TRBD2 for D (6 bases each). The CDR3 spans 16 residues. Germline-derived CDR1 and CDR2 are MNHEY and SMNVEV (reference sequence). Deletions cut 3 bases from V and 5 bases from J, with 17 bases between. For the CDR3, the DNA is TGTGCCAGCAGTTTTGTCGACAGGAGGGGGGACAATGAGCAGTTCTTC. Protein product: CASSFVDRRGDNEQFF.

The chain combines TRBV11-2 with TRBJ2-7; unclear D gene. The V end was cut by 1 base, the J end by 5 bases, with 12 bases between. CDR1 is SGHAT, CDR2 FQNNGV, per germline. This CDR3 is 14 amino acids long. The CDR3 sequence: CASSLGPIIDEQYF. Written as DNA, the CDR3 is TGTGCCAGCAGCTTAGGTCCCATAATCGACGAGCAGTACTTC.

For this clone: This specimen includes other DNA sequences encoding the same CDR3. The rearrangement uses TRBV13 and TRBJ1-1, with TRBD1 matching over 8 bases. Germline V gene data show CDR1 as PRHDT and CDR2 as FYEKMQ (reference sequence). This CDR3 has 14 amino acids. The ends lost 0 bases at V and 4 bases at J; junction bases unmatched: 1. The CDR3 protein is CASSLGTGGTEAFF. Written as DNA, the CDR3 is TGTGCCAGCAGCTTAGGTACAGGGGGCACTGAAGCTTTCTTT. Complete variable domain (other parts from reference TRBV13 and TRBJ1-1): AAGVIQSPRHLIKEKRETATLKCYPIPRHDTVYWYQQGPGQDPQFLISFYEKMQSDKGSIPDRFSAQQFSDYHSELNMSSLELGDSALYFCASSLGTGGTEAFFGQGTRLTVV.

As DNA, the CDR3 is TGTGCCAGCACCCAAGGGGGGGTCAACACTGAAGCTTTCTTT. Protein: CASTQGGVNTEAFF. The chain carries TRBV7-6 and TRBJ1-1, with D tentatively TRBD1 (6 bases). The CDR3 is made up of 14 amino acids. Trimming left V 7 bases short and J 2 bases short, with 14 bases between. From germline, CDR1 is SGHVS and CDR2 FNYEAQ.

The rearrangement links TRBV2 to TRBJ2-7; no reliable D call. CDR3 length: 12 residues. The germline gives CDR1 SNHLY, CDR2 FYNNEI. V was clipped by 7 bases and J by 4 bases, with 11 bases between them. This CDR3 is CASTRPPYEQYF. The CDR3 coding sequence is TGTGCCAGCACCCGCCCGCCATACGAGCAGTACTTC. Full variable domain (remainder filled in from reference TRBV2 and TRBJ2-7): EPEVTQTPSHQVTQMGQEVILRCVPISNHLYFYWYRQILGQKVEFLVSFYNNEISEKSEIFDDQFSVERPDGSNFTLKIRSTKLEDSAMYFCASTRPPYEQYFGPGTRLTVT.

J is TRBJ2-7 and V is TRBV2; D gene uncertain. V was clipped by 10 bases and J by 0 bases, with 13 bases between them. The CDR3 runs to 13 residues. Germline V gives CDR1 SNHLY, CDR2 FYNNEI. The CDR3 spells CAISDQSSYEQYF. CDR3 sequence (DNA): TGTGCCATCAGCGACCAGAGCTCCTACGAGCAGTACTTC.

The V and J genes are TRBV15 and TRBJ2-7, with D perhaps matching TRBD2 (6 bases). This CDR3 spans 16 amino acids. Trimming stripped 0 bases from V and 3 bases from J, with 15 bases between. CDR1 and CDR2 from the germline V gene are LNHNV and YYDKDF (reference sequence). CDR3 sequence: CATSRDRGGSGYEQYF. CDR3 nucleotide sequence: TGTGCCACCAGCAGAGATCGAGGAGGGTCGGGCTACGAGCAGTACTTC.

J is TRBJ2-5 and V is TRBV2, with 9 positions matching TRBD2. V lost 11 bases, J lost 5 bases, and 9 bases stayed unmatched. The CDR3 is made up of 13 amino acids. Germline V gene sequence: CDR1 SNHLY, CDR2 FYNNEI. The CDR3 loop is CASSAGGAETQYF. CDR3 nucleotide sequence: TGTGCCTCTAGCGCGGGAGGGGCGGAGACCCAGTACTTC.

This clone was recorded only once. The chain is built from TRBV27 and TRBJ2-7; D call uncertain. Germline CDR1 and CDR2: MNHEY and SMNVEV (reference sequence). V dropped 4 bases and J dropped 0 bases, with 7 bases sitting between them. The CDR3 is 13 residues long. The CDR3 protein is CASSYTDSYEQYF. DNA for the CDR3: TGTGCCAGCAGTTACACTGACTCCTACGAGCAGTACTTC.

This chain links TRBV5-4 with TRBJ2-6, with a possible D match to TRBD1 (6 bases). CDR1 and CDR2 (germline): SGHNT, YYREEE (reference sequence). Trimming stripped 0 bases from V and 9 bases from J, with 13 bases between. The CDR3 has 15 amino acids. CDR3 bases: TGTGCCAGCAGCTTGGAACAGGGCAGCCTCAACGTCCTGACTTTC. Amino acid sequence: CASSLEQGSLNVLTF.

This rearrangement joins TRBV2 to TRBJ2-1, with 9 bases that match TRBD2. The germline gives CDR1 SNHLY, CDR2 FYNNEI. The length of the CDR3 is 16 residues. Losses at the gene ends were 3 bases for V and 2 bases for J; bases not matched to a gene: 5. This chain's CDR3 is CASSDLSGGPYNEQFF. In DNA, the CDR3 is TGTGCCAGCAGTGATCTAAGCGGGGGGCCCTACAATGAGCAGTTCTTC.